Presented here are 21 T cell receptor beta chains from one specimen sequenced in a study of PD-1 blockade in classical Hodgkin lymphoma. Generated by immunoSEQ multiplex PCR, the TCRdb table keeps only in-frame clones and is missing some. The data contain approximately 27,000 clones, about nine tenths of them singletons. Relapse after autologous stem cell transplantation occurred in every patient, and brentuximab vedotin exposure varied. Here the sequenced sample was peripheral blood mononuclear cells (PBMCs), taken at baseline. The receptors come from a human donor with classical Hodgkin lymphoma.

The CDR3 sequence: CASSNDRVGGELFF. The CDR3 DNA is TGCGCCAGCAGCAACGACAGGGTCGGCGGGGAGCTGTTTTTT. The J gene is TRBJ2-2, the V gene TRBV5-1; 7 nucleotides match TRBD1. Trimming at V came to 4 bases and at J to 7 bases, leaving 7 bases not matched to a gene. The CDR3 covers 14 residues. CDR1 is SGHRS, CDR2 YFSETQ, per germline. The entire variable domain, with the rest obtained from reference TRBV5-1 and TRBJ2-2, is as follows: KAGVTQTPRYLIKTRGQQVTLSCSPISGHRSVSWYQQTPGQGLQFLFEYFSETQRNKGNFPGRFSGRQFSNSRSEMNVSTLELGDSALYLCASSNDRVGGELFFGEGSRLTVL.

This clone showed up just once. The chain recombines TRBV19 with TRBJ2-1; D might be TRBD1 or TRBD2, each matching 6 bases. Trimming took off 4 bases at V and 7 bases at J, with 14 bases between the two ends. Germline V gene lookup returns CDR1 LNHDA and CDR2 SQIVND (reference sequence). The CDR3 sequence is 14 residues long. The CDR3 DNA follows: TGTGCCAGTAGTAGGCAGGGGAGGTGGAATGAGCAGTTCTTC. Amino acids: CASSRQGRWNEQFF.

V is TRBV5-1 and J is TRBJ2-2; 11 nucleotides agree with TRBD2. The germline CDR1 and CDR2 sequences are SGHRS and YFSETQ. There are 20 residues in the CDR3. J lost 4 bases, V lost 0 bases, and 14 bases had no gene match. This chain's CDR3 is CASSLGFLGTSGVATGELFF. CDR3 coding DNA: TGCGCCAGCAGCTTGGGGTTTCTAGGGACTAGCGGTGTTGCCACCGGGGAGCTGTTTTTT.

CDR3 DNA: TGTGCCAGCAGCCGAACAGGGTGGGGCGTCGAGCAGTACTTC. Translated: CASSRTGWGVEQYF. V is TRBV7-9 and J is TRBJ2-7; D is perhaps TRBD1 (6 bases). The germline V gene encodes CDR1 SEHNR and CDR2 FQNEAQ (reference sequence). V lost 5 bases, J lost 6 bases, and 17 bases lay in between. The CDR3 totals 14 residues.

This chain joins TRBV6-6 and TRBJ1-1; 8 bases match TRBD1. This CDR3 is built from 14 residues. Trimming cost V 5 bases and J 5 bases; bases outside gene matches: 7. Germline-derived CDR1 and CDR2 are MNHNY and SVGAGI (reference sequence). CDR3 nucleotide sequence: TGTGCCAGCAGTCCCACAGGGGGGTGGACTGAAGCTTTCTTT. This translates into CASSPTGGWTEAFF.

This rearrangement joins TRBV10-3 to TRBJ2-1, with TRBD1 matching 7 bases. The CDR3 is made up of 17 amino acids. CDR1 and CDR2 from the germline V gene are ENHRY and SYGVKD. V gave up 7 bases and J gave up 1 base; unmatched junction bases: 13. Here the CDR3 reads CAITESEGARSYNEQFF. CDR3 in DNA: TGTGCCATCACTGAATCTGAGGGGGCGAGATCCTACAATGAGCAGTTCTTC.

This sequence joins TRBV5-1 and TRBJ2-1; 10 bases are a match to TRBD1. This CDR3 has 15 residues. Germline CDR1 and CDR2: SGHRS and YFSETQ. V shed 4 bases, J shed 6 bases, and the junction held 7 bases outside the gene matches. CDR3 coding DNA: TGCGCCAGCAGCATAGGACAGGGGGGTATCAATGAGCAGTTCTTC. Its translation: CASSIGQGGINEQFF.

The rearrangement uses TRBV2 and TRBJ2-3, with 12 positions matching TRBD2. Germline-derived CDR1 and CDR2 are SNHLY and FYNNEI. The CDR3 extends over 20 amino acids. V shed 1 base, J shed 0 bases, and the junction held 11 bases outside the gene matches. The CDR3 DNA is TGTGCCAGCAGTGAAGGGGCTAGCGGGGGGGTTCTTTTTAGCACAGATACGCAGTATTTT. Amino acid sequence: CASSEGASGGVLFSTDTQYF.

The V and J genes are TRBV18 and TRBJ2-1, with TRBD1 matching over 8 bases. This CDR3 is built from 14 residues. Germline CDR1 reads KGHSH; CDR2 reads LQKENI. Trimming removed 8 bases from V and 3 bases from J; junction bases left unmatched: 6. CDR3 DNA: TGTGCCAGCCGGACAGGGTTTAACTACAATGAGCAGTTCTTC. It yields the protein CASRTGFNYNEQFF.

Comments on this clone: This same CDR3 is encoded by further DNA sequences in the sample. V and J are TRBV5-1 and TRBJ1-2; D might be TRBD1 (5 bases). Per the germline V gene, CDR1 is SGHRS and CDR2 is YFSETQ. The V gene lost 3 bases and the J gene lost 4 bases, with 10 bases spanning the gap. The CDR3 consists of 13 residues. DNA for the CDR3: TGCGCCAGCAGCTCGACCGGGGCCTATGGCTACACCTTC. This gives the protein CASSSTGAYGYTF.

The chain has TRBV5-1 and TRBJ2-5; tentative D call: TRBD2 (5 bases). The CDR3 runs 13 residues. V was clipped by 3 bases and J by 5 bases, with 11 bases between them. The germline gives CDR1 SGHRS, CDR2 YFSETQ. In DNA, the CDR3 is TGCGCCAGCAGCTACGGACTGGCTGAGACCCAGTACTTC. This gives the protein CASSYGLAETQYF. The full variable domain, with the rest looked up from reference TRBV5-1 and TRBJ2-5, is KAGVTQTPRYLIKTRGQQVTLSCSPISGHRSVSWYQQTPGQGLQFLFEYFSETQRNKGNFPGRFSGRQFSNSRSEMNVSTLELGDSALYLCASSYGLAETQYFGPGTRLLVL.

The rearrangement uses TRBV10-2 and TRBJ2-5; possible D gene TRBD1, 6 bases. This CDR3 has 12 residues. The V gene lost 8 bases and the J gene lost 2 bases, with 9 bases spanning the gap. Germline CDR1 WSHSY, CDR2 SAAADI. CDR3 bases: TGCGCCAGCGAGGACAGACAAGAGACCCAGTACTTC. Encoded protein: CASEDRQETQYF.

This chain connects TRBV7-9 to TRBJ1-2; D is possibly TRBD1 (5 bases). Looked up from germline, CDR1 is SEHNR and CDR2 is FQNEAQ (reference sequence). This CDR3 comprises 14 residues. V lost 1 base and J lost 6, with 12 bases in between. Here the CDR3 DNA reads TGTGCCAGCAGCTTAGGAGTGCAGGGTCATGGCTACACCTTC. It is translated as CASSLGVQGHGYTF. The full variable domain, completed using reference TRBV7-9 and TRBJ1-2, is DTGVSQNPRHKITKRGQNVTFRCDPISEHNRLYWYRQTLGQGPEFLTYFQNEAQLEKSRLLSDRFSAERPKGSFSTLEIQRTEQGDSAMYLCASSLGVQGHGYTFGSGTRLTVV.

A few counts support this clone. Other DNA sequences in the sample encode the same CDR3. The V call is TRBV5-1, the J call TRBJ1-1, with D unresolved. V lost 5 bases and J 0 bases, leaving 8 bases between the germline ends. The CDR3 runs 13 residues. The V gene's germline CDR1 is SGHRS and CDR2 YFSETQ. The CDR3 reads CASRPTVNTEAFF. CDR3 nucleotides: TGCGCCAGCAGACCGACGGTGAACACTGAAGCTTTCTTT.

This clone was counted only a few times. The chain recombines TRBV5-1 with TRBJ1-5; 10 bases match TRBD1. Germline CDR1 reads SGHRS; CDR2 reads YFSETQ. The CDR3 is 13 amino acids. J was trimmed by 11 bases and V by 0 bases; bases with no gene match: 2. The CDR3 reads CASSLAGTGAQHF. CDR3 coding DNA: TGCGCCAGCAGCTTGGCCGGGACAGGGGCCCAGCATTTT.

This clone was recorded once. This chain connects TRBV7-2 to TRBJ1-2, with D possibly being TRBD1 (6 bases). Germline V gene lookup returns CDR1 SGHTA and CDR2 FQGNSA. The CDR3 sequence is 15 residues long. Trimming shortened V by 1 base and J by 4 bases, and 13 bases separated the two germline ends. The CDR3 region has the DNA TGTGCCAGCAGCTTAGTTGGGCAGGGGAGCTATGGCTACACCTTC. It specifies CASSLVGQGSYGYTF.

The V gene is TRBV4-3, the J gene TRBJ2-2; no reliable D call. Germline-derived CDR1 and CDR2 are LGHNA and YSLEER. CDR3 size: 15 residues. V dropped 4 bases and J dropped 6 bases, with 15 bases sitting between them. The CDR3 protein is CASSLVYGSAGELFF. DNA for the CDR3: TGCGCCAGCAGCCTCGTTTACGGGTCGGCCGGGGAGCTGTTTTTT.

This clone was observed a handful of times. V is TRBV25-1 and J is TRBJ1-1; no clear D. Trimming stripped 5 bases from V and 4 bases from J, with 8 bases between. Per the germline V gene, CDR1 is MGHDK and CDR2 is SYGVNS. This CDR3 spans 12 amino acids. In DNA form, the CDR3 reads TGTGCCAGCAGTATGCCGGGCACTGAAGCTTTCTTT. Its translation is CASSMPGTEAFF.

The rearrangement uses TRBV5-1 and TRBJ2-3; D may be TRBD1 or TRBD2 (6 bases each). The V end lost 0 bases, the J end lost 6 bases, and 11 bases lay between the germline ends. Looked up from germline, CDR1 is SGHRS and CDR2 is YFSETQ. The CDR3 length is 14 residues. CDR3 amino acids: CASSLAPGADTQYF. In DNA, the CDR3 is TGCGCCAGCAGCTTGGCCCCGGGGGCCGATACGCAGTATTTT.

The V and J genes are TRBV7-9 and TRBJ2-4, with TRBD2 identical over 10 bases. There are 17 residues in the CDR3. V was pared by 5 bases and J by 6 bases, with 13 bases of the junction left unmatched. The germline V gene encodes CDR1 SEHNR and CDR2 FQNEAQ (reference sequence). CDR3: CASSHSFSTSGLNIQYF. DNA of the CDR3: TGTGCCAGCAGCCACAGTTTCTCGACTAGCGGGCTAAACATTCAGTACTTC.

J is TRBJ1-4 and V is TRBV5-1; the D is unclear. CDR1 is SGHRS and CDR2 is YFSETQ in the germline V gene. V lost 4 bases and J 2 bases, leaving 9 bases between the germline ends. The CDR3 is 14 amino acids. The CDR3 sequence is CASSNGETNEKLFF. The CDR3 nucleotides read TGCGCCAGCAGCAACGGGGAGACTAATGAAAAACTGTTTTTT.